This T cell receptor (beta chain) is from a study of response to subunit inactivated influenza vaccine. Findings and caveats of the study: Few additional T cells are recruited per seasonal influenza vaccination, authors suggested.

There are 18 residues in the CDR3. The ends were cut back, 1 base at V and 0 bases at J, with 13 bases in the middle. Germline CDR1 and CDR2: SGHAT and FQNNGV. At least ten counts were recorded for this clonotype. Its matching antigen is unknown. TCRdb re-called the RT-PCR reads with MiXCR, one entry per CDR3 protein. This sample has about 500,000 distinct CDR3 sequences, with approximately 13% found just once. This clonotype originated in a man aged 50-60 years who received an inactivated influenza vaccine. The material sequenced was PBMCs from blood, taken about 6 weeks after vaccination. The gene calls are TRBV11-2 and TRBJ2-6, with D possibly called TRBD1 or TRBD2 (6 bases each). The CDR3 spells CASSLGGTTLSGANVLTF. For the CDR3, the DNA is TGTGCCAGCAGCTTAGGCGGGACAACACTCTCTGGGGCCAACGTCCTGACTTTC.